The 29 T cell receptor beta chains presented below share a single source sample, sequenced in a study of long-term antiretroviral therapy in people with HIV. The libraries were made with immunoSEQ v3.0 at survey level. The repertoire was sequenced with immunoSEQ multiplex PCR; TCRdb's copy has only in-frame clones and lacks some. The repertoire holds roughly 42,000 clones, around 85% seen once, with over 5.5% in the top ten. The sample here was unsorted PBMCs, taken 3.1 years after starting antiretroviral therapy. The origin of the receptors is a woman aged 45-65 years with HIV.

This chain uses TRBV5-5 with TRBJ1-6; D ambiguous. V lost 2 bases and J lost 0, with 15 bases in between. Germline CDR1 SGHKS, CDR2 YYEKEE (reference sequence). CDR3 length: 18 residues. CDR3 nucleotide sequence: TGTGCCAGCAGCTTTCTCACCGGCGCGAGCTCCTATAATTCACCCCTCCACTTT. Translation: CASSFLTGASSYNSPLHF.

This clone came up once. The rearrangement joins TRBV5-1 to TRBJ2-6, with 7 bases fitting TRBD2. V gave up 4 bases and J gave up 0 bases; unmatched junction bases: 10. Germline assignment: CDR1 SGHRS and CDR2 YFSETQ. CDR3 size: 18 residues. CDR3 in amino acids: CASSREVAGLSGANVLTF. The CDR3 DNA reads TGCGCCAGCAGCCGGGAGGTGGCGGGGCTCTCTGGGGCCAACGTCCTGACTTTC.

The chain uses TRBV15 and TRBJ2-1, with 12 bases aligning to TRBD2. This CDR3 has 14 residues. Trimming removed 7 bases from V and 6 bases from J; junction bases left unmatched: 4. CDR1 is LNHNV, CDR2 YYDKDF, per germline (reference sequence). The CDR3 bases are TGTGCCACCAATCTAGCGGGGGGGCCCAATGAGCAGTTCTTC. Encoded protein: CATNLAGGPNEQFF.

This clone occurred once. The chain joins TRBV19 to TRBJ2-3; the D is unclear. Germline V gives CDR1 LNHDA, CDR2 SQIVND (reference sequence). V shed 6 bases and J shed 0 bases, with 10 bases lying between them. The CDR3 covers 14 residues. The CDR3 DNA reads as TGTGCCAGTAGCCCACAGTTTAGCACAGATACGCAGTATTTT. Its protein product is CASSPQFSTDTQYF.

This clone was detected only a few times. This chain uses TRBV7-9 with TRBJ2-1; TRBD2 aligns across 9 bases. After removal of 1 base from V and 3 bases from J, the junction contained 4 bases not matched to a gene. The germline V gene encodes CDR1 SEHNR and CDR2 FQNEAQ (reference sequence). The CDR3 sequence is 16 residues long. CDR3 sequence (DNA): TGTGCCAGCAGCTTAGAGGGGACTAGCCACTACAATGAGCAGTTCTTC. Protein product: CASSLEGTSHYNEQFF.

The chain carries TRBV4-1 and TRBJ1-1; D remains unclear. CDR1 is MGHRA, CDR2 YSYEKL, per germline. The CDR3 spans 14 residues. V lost 1 base, J lost 1 base, and 7 bases lay in between. CDR3: CASSQGQSNTEAFF. Here the CDR3 DNA reads TGCGCCAGCAGCCAAGGACAATCGAACACTGAAGCTTTCTTT.

The chain links TRBV4-3 to TRBJ1-3; D unresolved. Trimming left V 0 bases short and J 0 bases short, with 9 bases between. The CDR3 is 16 amino acids. Germline CDR1 LGHNA, CDR2 YSLEER. This CDR3 is CASSQDLRSSGNTIYF. Here the CDR3 DNA reads TGCGCCAGCAGCCAAGATCTAAGGAGCTCTGGAAACACCATATATTTT.

The CDR3 DNA reads as TGCGCCAGTCACCCCGGCGGGGGGGATACAGATACGCAGTATTTT. Translation: CASHPGGGDTDTQYF. The chain is built from TRBV5-1 and TRBJ2-3; 9 bases fit TRBD2. CDR1 SGHRS and CDR2 YFSETQ come from the germline V gene. V shed 8 bases and J 3 bases; nucleotides not matched to a gene: 10. The CDR3 totals 15 residues.

Only one count was recorded for this clone. V and J are TRBV2 and TRBJ1-1, with D perhaps TRBD1 (6 bases). Germline V gene data show CDR1 as SNHLY and CDR2 as FYNNEI. Trimming stripped 3 bases from V and 4 bases from J, with 9 bases between. The CDR3 spans 13 residues. The CDR3 DNA follows: TGTGCCAGCAGTGAGCAGGGGCCCACTGAAGCTTTCTTT. It translates to CASSEQGPTEAFF.

This sequence joins TRBV7-6 and TRBJ2-7; D may match TRBD1 or TRBD2 (5 bases each). CDR1 SGHVS and CDR2 FNYEAQ come from the germline V gene. The length of the CDR3 is 16 residues. V shed 5 bases and J shed 3 bases, with 20 bases lying between them. CDR3 protein: CASSPIGAQGVYEQYF. The DNA of the CDR3 is TGTGCCAGCAGCCCCATCGGGGCCCAGGGAGTCTACGAGCAGTACTTC. The entire variable domain, with the rest obtained from reference TRBV7-6 and TRBJ2-7, is as follows: GAGVSQSPRYKVTKRGQDVALRCDPISGHVSLYWYRQALGQGPEFLTYFNYEAQQDKSGLPNDRFSAERPEGSISTLTIQRTEQRDSAMYRCASSPIGAQGVYEQYFGPGTRLTVT.

V is TRBV2 and J is TRBJ1-1; weak D call: TRBD1 (6 bases). CDR1 is SNHLY and CDR2 is FYNNEI in the germline V gene. V was clipped by 2 bases and J by 7 bases, with 11 bases between them. The CDR3 has 13 amino acids. In DNA form, the CDR3 reads TGTGCCAGCAGTGAACTCATGACAGGTGAAGCTTTCTTT. It specifies CASSELMTGEAFF.

The chain recombines TRBV14 with TRBJ2-5; D is uncertain. The V end lost 3 bases, the J end lost 2 bases, and 7 bases lay between the germline ends. Germline V gives CDR1 SGHDN, CDR2 FVKESK. The CDR3 consists of 13 residues. CDR3: CASSQQLQETQYF. CDR3 nucleotide sequence: TGTGCCAGCAGCCAGCAACTGCAAGAGACCCAGTACTTC.

The gene calls are TRBV19 and TRBJ1-5; TRBD1 is a possible D gene (5 bases). CDR3 length equals 16 residues. Germline lookup yields CDR1 LNHDA and CDR2 SQIVND (reference sequence). V was pared by 8 bases and J by 5 bases, with 22 bases between. The CDR3 DNA is TGTGCCAGTGAAGAAGGGAGGGGATTCGGATATCAGCCCCAGCATTTT. Encoded protein: CASEEGRGFGYQPQHF.

V gene TRBV19 combines with J gene TRBJ2-7; D is unresolved. V gave up 2 bases and J gave up 5 bases, with 13 bases separating them. Germline assignment: CDR1 LNHDA and CDR2 SQIVND (reference sequence). This CDR3 is 14 amino acids long. CDR3 region: CASSIRLFRNEQYF. The CDR3 DNA is TGTGCCAGTAGTATAAGACTTTTCCGAAACGAGCAGTACTTC.

CDR3 in DNA: TGTGCCAGCAGCTTAGGAGGGGGGGCAGGGTACGACGAGCAGTACTTC. Amino acid sequence: CASSLGGGAGYDEQYF. The chain is built from TRBV7-3 and TRBJ2-7; the D gene is possibly TRBD2 (7 bases). The germline CDR1 and CDR2 sequences are SGHTA and FQGTGA. This CDR3 comprises 16 residues. Trimming pared 2 bases from V and 5 bases from J, leaving 19 bases between.

Notes on this clone: At one of its ends the junction is not consistent with the germline gene, which may arise from a read error. The V and J genes are TRBV29-1 and TRBJ2-5; no definite D call. Germline CDR1 SQVTM, CDR2 ANQGSEA. This CDR3 contains 12 residues. The CDR3 reads CSVEDSQETQYF. DNA of the CDR3: TGCAGCGTCGAAGACTCCCAAGAGACCCAGTACTTC.

The rearrangement links TRBV7-9 to TRBJ2-1; 8 bases are a match to TRBD2. The V gene end was trimmed by 1 base and the J gene end by 7 bases; junction bases not matched to a gene: 9. Per germline, CDR1 SEHNR and CDR2 FQNEAQ (reference sequence). The CDR3 covers 16 residues. The CDR3 reads CASSLGAGTRANEQFF. CDR3 coding DNA: TGTGCCAGCAGCTTAGGCGCCGGGACTAGGGCAAATGAGCAGTTCTTC.

This chain links TRBV10-2 with TRBJ1-2; maybe TRBD1 (6 bases). V lost 2 bases and J 8 bases, leaving 18 bases between the germline ends. The CDR3 loop spans 15 amino acids. Germline assignment: CDR1 WSHSY and CDR2 SAAADI. In DNA, the CDR3 is TGCGCCAGCAGTGAGGAAGGCAGGGGAGGGGAAGGCTACACCTTC. Translating gives CASSEEGRGGEGYTF.

This clone was observed a few times. The DNA of the CDR3 is TGCGCCAGCAGCTTGACAGGGTACGGAAACACCATATATTTT. Translation: CASSLTGYGNTIYF. V gene TRBV5-1 combines with J gene TRBJ1-3, with D possibly being TRBD1 (6 bases). V shed 1 base and J shed 4 bases, with 9 bases lying between them. The CDR3 covers 14 residues. Looked up from germline, CDR1 is SGHRS and CDR2 is YFSETQ.

This clone was counted between two and nine times. V usage is TRBV23-1 and J usage is TRBJ1-1; 8 positions match TRBD1. TRBV23-1 qualifies as an ORF whose function is uncertain. The CDR3 contains 16 residues. V gave up 0 bases and J gave up 0 bases; unmatched junction bases: 3. CDR3 sequence reads: CASSQSGQVMNTEAFF. CDR3 nucleotide sequence: TGCGCCAGCAGTCAATCGGGACAGGTAATGAACACTGAAGCTTTCTTT.

The genes are TRBV15 and TRBJ2-7; TRBD2 matches at 10 bases. V dropped 0 bases and J dropped 2; count of bases not matched to a gene: 1. CDR1 and CDR2 from the germline V gene are LNHNV and YYDKDF (reference sequence). The CDR3 loop spans 15 amino acids. CDR3 protein: CATSRESGGAYEQYF. DNA of the CDR3: TGTGCCACCAGCAGAGAAAGCGGGGGGGCCTACGAGCAGTACTTC.

The CDR3, as DNA: TGTGCCAGCAGCCCTTCGGACAGGCTAAACTATGGCTACACCTTC. This gives the protein CASSPSDRLNYGYTF. The V call is TRBV5-4, the J call TRBJ1-2; 7 positions agree with TRBD1. Unmatched junction bases numbered 8, after V lost 4 bases and J lost 2 bases. Per the germline V gene, CDR1 is SGHNT and CDR2 is YYREEE (reference sequence). The CDR3 is made up of 15 amino acids.

The chain couples TRBV7-9 to TRBJ1-4; 7 bases line up with TRBD1. In germline, CDR1 is SEHNR, CDR2 FQNEAQ (reference sequence). The CDR3 is made up of 16 amino acids. V lost 5 bases and J lost 1; bases outside the gene matches: 7. The CDR3 nucleotides are TGTGCCAGCAGCCAGGGACAGACAATAACTAATGAAAAACTGTTTTTT. This codes for CASSQGQTITNEKLFF.

The CDR3 is CASSWGGPGQGKGQYF. CDR3 sequence (DNA): TGTGCCAGCAGCTGGGGCGGCCCCGGACAGGGGAAAGGGCAGTACTTC. The chain joins TRBV5-5 to TRBJ2-7; TRBD1 agrees at 9 bases. Per the germline V gene, CDR1 is SGHKS and CDR2 is YYEKEE (reference sequence). There are 16 residues in the CDR3. The trim removed 3 bases at V and 9 bases at J, leaving 16 bases unmatched.

V usage is TRBV6-4 and J usage is TRBJ1-5; D is unresolved. From germline, CDR1 is MRHNA and CDR2 SNTAGT. Trimming took off 8 bases at V and 4 bases at J, with 18 bases between the two ends. This CDR3 comprises 15 residues. Here the CDR3 DNA reads TGTGCCAGCGGACGATCGGGAGGAAGGAATCAGCCCCAGCATTTT. Translated, it gives CASGRSGGRNQPQHF.

CDR3 DNA: TGTGCCAGCAGTGTAAGAGGTAGCGGGGGGGGCGATGAGCAGTTCTTC. As protein: CASSVRGSGGGDEQFF. The chain combines TRBV2 with TRBJ2-1, with 11 bases lining up with TRBD2. Trimming removed 4 bases from V and 8 bases from J; junction bases left unmatched: 10. This CDR3 spans 16 amino acids. Germline V gene sequence: CDR1 SNHLY, CDR2 FYNNEI.

The rearrangement links TRBV27 to TRBJ2-7; possibly TRBD1 for D (5 bases). The V gene's germline CDR1 is MNHEY and CDR2 SMNVEV (reference sequence). The CDR3 sequence is 13 residues long. Trimming took 0 bases from V and 7 from J, leaving 10 bases between them. The CDR3 spells CASSLSRRQEQYF. The CDR3 DNA reads as TGTGCCAGCAGTTTATCGCGCCGACAGGAGCAGTACTTC.

The chain employs TRBV19 and TRBJ2-3; D uncertain. V was trimmed by 4 bases and J by 2 bases, leaving 4 bases between them. Germline V gives CDR1 LNHDA, CDR2 SQIVND (reference sequence). The CDR3 covers 12 residues. The chain's CDR3 is CASSTDTDTQYF. The CDR3 DNA reads TGTGCCAGTAGTACCGACACAGATACGCAGTATTTT.

The rearrangement links TRBV29-1 to TRBJ1-1; no definite D call. The CDR3 sequence is 13 residues long. V was pared by 1 base and J by 2 bases, with 8 bases between. CDR1 and CDR2 (germline): SQVTM, ANQGSEA. CDR3 in DNA: TGCAGCGTTGAAGGCTTATTAAACACTGAAGCTTTCTTT. The encoded protein is CSVEGLLNTEAFF.